Here is one T cell receptor beta chain with its context. Its cognate antigen is unknown. The data derive from a study of cytomegalovirus exposure and HLA in healthy donors. CDR3 size: 17 residues. Trimming took 4 bases from V and 1 from J; bases not matched to a gene: 13. CDR1 and CDR2 (germline): SGHRS, YFSETQ. Study results and caveats: Specific recognition of CMV antigens was confirmed in vitro for a few chains (all CMV-associated). 87-base-pair reads could not separate some V segments, including TRBV6-2 and TRBV6-3. Some TCR beta chains (more than 150 of them) were listed as cytomegalovirus-associated.

Use of 60 Vbeta and 13 Jbeta primers characterized the PCR. TCRdb's copy holds only in-frame clones and misses some; the assay was immunoSEQ multiplex PCR. The sample carries more than 95,000 clones, around 75% recorded once. The origin of this receptor is a woman aged 18-29 years in good health and CMV-seronegative. Source material: PBMCs. The rearrangement uses TRBV5-1 and TRBJ2-7; 8 bases are shared with TRBD1. This chain's CDR3 is CASSPPRQGSSSYEQYF. For the CDR3, the DNA is TGCGCCAGCAGCCCCCCACGACAGGGGAGTAGTTCCTACGAGCAGTACTTC.